The rows below give T cell receptor beta chains drawn from one sample of a study of CD8 T cells in ankylosing spondylitis. Via MiXCR, TCRdb re-called the 5' RACE reads, giving one row per CDR3 protein. The sample shows some 130,000 distinct CDR3 sequences, about an eighth of them seen only once. Material for sequencing was blood, either unsorted or a sorted T cell fraction (not recorded which). Source of these receptors: a female donor with ankylosing spondylitis or in good health (not recorded which). CDR3s include the opening cysteine and the closing phenylalanine or tryptophan. D genes are given only for firm matches. Expanded clones are given a class, and other clones once, few, many or no size at all.

j_gene | d_gene | abundance | v_gene | CDR3nt | CDR3aa
TRBJ1-2 | NA | NA | TRBV20-1 | TGCAGTGCTAACGGGGGTGGCTACACCTTC | CSANGGGYTF
TRBJ2-1 | NA | many | TRBV20-1 | TGCAGTGCTTCAACTAGCATCGGGCAGTTCTTC | CSASTSIGQFF
TRBJ2-3 | NA | many | TRBV27 | TGTGCCAGCAGTTTTGGGACAATGACAGATACGCAGTATTTT | CASSFGTMTDTQYF
TRBJ1-4 | NA | NA | TRBV12-3/TRBV12-4 | TGTGCCAGCAGCCCCAGGGTGGCTAATGAAAAACTGTTTTTT | CASSPRVANEKLFF
TRBJ2-7 | NA | many | TRBV12-3/TRBV12-4 | TGTGCCAGCAGTTTAGCAGTCAGGGTAGAGCAGTACTTC | CASSLAVRVEQYF
TRBJ2-1 | NA | many | TRBV7-2 | TGTGCCAGCAGCCCTCAGGGGACCTACAATGAGCAGTTCTTC | CASSPQGTYNEQFF
TRBJ1-5 | NA | many | TRBV12-3/TRBV12-4 | TGTGCCAGCAGTTTACAGGGGAGTAAGCCCCAGCATTTT | CASSLQGSKPQHF
TRBJ1-3 | NA | many | TRBV5-1 | TGCGCCAGCAGCAAGGGGACCGATGGAAACACCATATATTTT | CASSKGTDGNTIYF
TRBJ1-2 | TRBD1 | NA | TRBV5-4 | TGTGCCAGCAGTGCAGGGGGAGCTAACTATGGCTACACCTTC | CASSAGGANYGYTF
TRBJ2-7 | NA | many | TRBV5-1 | TGCGCCAGCAGCGATCAGGGCGCCTACGAGCAGTACTTC | CASSDQGAYEQYF
TRBJ2-1 | NA | many | TRBV5-1 | TGCGCCAGCAGCTTGGACAGGGACGTCGACTACAATGAGCAGTTCTTC | CASSLDRDVDYNEQFF
TRBJ1-5 | NA | many | TRBV6-2/TRBV6-3 | TGTGCCAGCAGCCAAGGTCAGCCCCAGCATTTT | CASSQGQPQHF
TRBJ1-1 | NA | many | TRBV30 | TGTGCCTGGAGTGCTTACACTGAAGCTTTCTTT | CAWSAYTEAFF
TRBJ2-5 | NA | many | TRBV7-2 | TGTGCCAGCAGCTTAGTTATCCAAGAGACCCAGTACTTC | CASSLVIQETQYF
TRBJ2-1 | NA | many | TRBV29-1 | TGCAGCCTTCGGCAGGGTGGCTACAATGAGCAGTTCTTC | CSLRQGGYNEQFF
TRBJ2-3 | NA | many | TRBV9 | TGTGCCAGCAGCGTAGCTTACAGAGGAGATACGCAGTATTTT | CASSVAYRGDTQYF
TRBJ2-7 | TRBD1 | many | TRBV10-3 | TGTGCCATCAGCGAGGACAGGAGCTCCTACGAGCAGTACTTC | CAISEDRSSYEQYF
TRBJ2-1 | NA | many | TRBV5-4 | TGTGCCAGCAGCTTGGCTAGCCCACAAAATGAGCAGTTCTTC | CASSLASPQNEQFF
TRBJ1-4 | NA | many | TRBV4-1 | TGCGCCAGCAGCCAAGAAGGCCGGGGGGATGAAAAACTGTTTTTT | CASSQEGRGDEKLFF
TRBJ1-1 | NA | many | TRBV5-1 | TGCGCCAGCAGCTTCCTGGGGGGTCGGACTGAAGCTTTCTTT | CASSFLGGRTEAFF
TRBJ2-1 | NA | many | TRBV20-1 | TGCAGTGCTAGGGGGGAACAGCGGTATAATGAGCAGTTCTTC | CSARGEQRYNEQFF
TRBJ2-5 | NA | many | TRBV7-2 | TGTGCCAGCAGCTTAGTACGTGGGTTGGGGACCCAGTACTTC | CASSLVRGLGTQYF
TRBJ2-5 | NA | many | TRBV5-1 | TGCGCCAGCAGCTTGGCCGGGACATGGAGGGAGACCCAGTACTTC | CASSLAGTWRETQYF
TRBJ2-1 | NA | many | TRBV20-1 | TGCAGTGCTGGGGGTGGGCAGAGCTCCTACAATGAGCAGTTCTTC | CSAGGGQSSYNEQFF
TRBJ1-1 | NA | NA | TRBV12-3/TRBV12-4 | TGTGCCAGCAGTTACCAGGCGAACACTGAAGCTTTCTTT | CASSYQANTEAFF
TRBJ1-2 | NA | NA | TRBV11-2 | TGTGCCAGCAGCTTAACTGGGCCCTTGAGTGGCTACACCTTC | CASSLTGPLSGYTF
TRBJ1-1 | NA | many | TRBV18 | TGTGCCAGCTCACAGGGGGACGGTTTTAACACTGAAGCTTTCTTT | CASSQGDGFNTEAFF
TRBJ1-2 | NA | many | TRBV14 | TGTGCCAGCAGCCAAGGGGGTGCTGGCTACACCTTC | CASSQGGAGYTF
TRBJ1-3 | NA | NA | TRBV4-1 | TGCGCCAGCAGCCAAGGCAGCACTGGTGGAGACACCATATATTTT | CASSQGSTGGDTIYF
TRBJ1-1 | NA | many | TRBV3-1 | TGTGCCAGCAGCCAAGGGGGACGGACTGAAGCTTTCTTT | CASSQGGRTEAFF
TRBJ1-2 | NA | many | TRBV29-1 | TGCAGCGTTGACGGTTCTGGCTACACCTTC | CSVDGSGYTF
TRBJ2-7 | TRBD2 | many | TRBV3-1 | TGTGCCAGCAGCCAAACTAGCGGGAGTTACGAGCAGTACTTC | CASSQTSGSYEQYF
TRBJ2-4 | NA | NA | TRBV18 | TGTGCCAGCTCACGGCAAAGGGCCAAAAACATTCAGTACTTC | CASSRQRAKNIQYF
TRBJ2-7 | NA | NA | TRBV3-1 | TGTGCCAGCAGCCAACAGGGAACCTTAAGGGCCCTCGAGCAGTACTTC | CASSQQGTLRALEQYF
TRBJ2-2 | NA | many | TRBV2 | TGTGCCAGCAGTGCAGGGGTTACCGGGGAGCTGTTTTTT | CASSAGVTGELFF
TRBJ2-7 | NA | few | TRBV2 | TGTGCCAGCAGGGGGAGCGGTTACGAGCAGTACTTC | CASRGSGYEQYF
TRBJ2-7 | NA | few | TRBV6-1 | TGTGCCAGCAGCCCGACAGTCCACGAGCAGTACTTC | CASSPTVHEQYF
TRBJ1-2 | TRBD1 | many | TRBV20-1 | TGCAGTGCTAGGGGACAGGGTTATGGCTACACCTTC | CSARGQGYGYTF
TRBJ2-7 | NA | many | TRBV5-1 | TGCGCCAGCAGCTTGGATGGGCTAGACCTCTACGAGCAGTACTTC | CASSLDGLDLYEQYF
TRBJ1-2 | NA | NA | TRBV29-1 | TGCAGCGTTGACCCCGGGGGGAGCTATGGCTACACCTTC | CSVDPGGSYGYTF
TRBJ2-2 | NA | few | TRBV12-3/TRBV12-4 | TGTGCCACCCGGACGGCCGGGACCGGGGAGCTGTTTTTT | CATRTAGTGELFF
TRBJ2-6 | NA | many | TRBV5-5 | TGTGCCAGCAGCTTGGTGGGCCAGGGTATCTCTGGGGCCAACGTCCTGACTTTC | CASSLVGQGISGANVLTF
TRBJ1-1 | NA | many | TRBV18 | TGTGCCAACCAAAAAGAAGGGGGGACTGAAGCTTTCTTT | CANQKEGGTEAFF